This TCR beta chain was found in a study of PD-L1 blockade in urothelial cancer. At the level of the study: Specimens of blood held a median count of approximately 150,000 T cells.

This table comes from immunoSEQ multiplex PCR, and its TCRdb copy is limited to in-frame clones, with some not included. The sample records about 130,000 clones, 65% to 85% being singletons. This clone was observed once. Its antigen is currently unknown. The time point: pretreatment peripheral blood. Study-level points and caveats: Durable benefit was linked to greater 3-week expansion of tumor-associated blood clones.

This receptor was identified in a man aged 50-60 years with urothelial cancer. Sequenced material: PBMCs, taken around atezolizumab (anti-PD-L1) treatment.

CDR3 region: CATGLVSTDTQYF. CDR3 DNA: TGTGCCACGGGACTAGTCTCCACAGATACGCAGTATTTT. The V gene is TRBV10-3, the J gene TRBJ2-3; TRBD2 matches 8 bases. Germline V gene data show CDR1 as ENHRY and CDR2 as SYGVKD. The CDR3 is made up of 13 amino acids. Trimming took 10 bases from V and 2 from J; bases not matched to a gene: 5.